In its sample, the clone carrying this T cell receptor (beta chain) was seen a few times. Separate alpha and beta amplification began at the second PCR step. CMV status came from CD4+ T cell IFNgamma after overnight CMV lysate stimulation of fresh PBMCs. Cells stained for CD3, CD4, CD8, CD45RA and CD27 were sorted into four subsets. EMRA cells were CD45RA+CD27-, and effector memory cells CD45RA-CD27-. This record comes from a study of naive and memory T cell subsets. Trimming took off 6 bases at V and 8 bases at J, with 13 bases between the two ends. The germline V gene has CDR1 SGHTA and CDR2 FQGNSA. The CDR3 is 13 residues long. Two oligonucleotides, mixed equimolar, formed the beta constant-region primer covering TRBC1 and TRBC2. TCRdb reprocessed the UMI-ligation and nested PCR reads via MiXCR and lists one record per CDR3 protein. The sample yields approximately 27,000 distinct CDR3 sequences, 9.5% to 12% seen once.

This clonotype was sampled from a human donor in good health. V gene TRBV7-2 combines with J gene TRBJ1-4; possibly TRBD1 for D (5 bases). Source material: effector memory CD4+ T cells from blood. Regarding subset: effector memory, CD45RA- CD27-. The DNA of the CDR3 is TGTGCCAGCAGAACGGGGGTGCGGGAAAAACTGTTTTTT. This encodes CASRTGVREKLFF.